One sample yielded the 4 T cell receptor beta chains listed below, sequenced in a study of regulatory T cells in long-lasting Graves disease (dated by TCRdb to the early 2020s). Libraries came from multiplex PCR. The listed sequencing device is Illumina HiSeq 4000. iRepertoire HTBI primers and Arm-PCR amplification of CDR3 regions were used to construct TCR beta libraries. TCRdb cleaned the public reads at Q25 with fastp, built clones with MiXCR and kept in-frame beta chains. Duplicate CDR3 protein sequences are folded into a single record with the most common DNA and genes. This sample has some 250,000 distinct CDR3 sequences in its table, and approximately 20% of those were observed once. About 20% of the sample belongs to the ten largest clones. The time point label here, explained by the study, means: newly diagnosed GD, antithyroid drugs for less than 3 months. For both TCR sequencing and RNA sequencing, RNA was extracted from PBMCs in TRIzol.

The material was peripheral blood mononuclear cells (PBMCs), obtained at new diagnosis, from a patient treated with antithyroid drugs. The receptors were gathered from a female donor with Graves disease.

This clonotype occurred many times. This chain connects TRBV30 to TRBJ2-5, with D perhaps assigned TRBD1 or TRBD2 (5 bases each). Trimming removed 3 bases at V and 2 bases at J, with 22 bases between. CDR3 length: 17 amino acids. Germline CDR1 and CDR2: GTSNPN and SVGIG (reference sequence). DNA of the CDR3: TGTGCCTGGAGCCGGGGCCTTAGCGCAAACGGACAAGAGACCCAGTACTTC. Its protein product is CAWSRGLSANGQETQYF.

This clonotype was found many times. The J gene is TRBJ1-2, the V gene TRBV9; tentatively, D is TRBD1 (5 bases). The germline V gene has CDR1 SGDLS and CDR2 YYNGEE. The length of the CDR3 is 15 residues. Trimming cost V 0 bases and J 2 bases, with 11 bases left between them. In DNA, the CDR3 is TGTGCCAGCAGCGTAGTCGGGAGGGGAAACTATGGCTACACCTTC. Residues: CASSVVGRGNYGYTF.

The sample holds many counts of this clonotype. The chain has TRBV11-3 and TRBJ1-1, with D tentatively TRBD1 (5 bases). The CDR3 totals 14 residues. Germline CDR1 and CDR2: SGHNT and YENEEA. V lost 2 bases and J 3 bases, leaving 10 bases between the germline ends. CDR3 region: CASSLFQGDTEAFF. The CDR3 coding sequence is TGTGCCAGCAGCTTATTTCAGGGTGACACTGAAGCTTTCTTT.

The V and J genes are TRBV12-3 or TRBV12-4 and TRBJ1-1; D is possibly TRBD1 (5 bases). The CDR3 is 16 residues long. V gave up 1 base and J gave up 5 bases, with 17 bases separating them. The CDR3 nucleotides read TGTGCCAGCAGTTTAGTTGTGGGGCTAGGGGCAACTGAAGCTTTCTTT. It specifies CASSLVVGLGATEAFF.